One sample yielded the 32 T cell receptor beta chains listed below, sequenced in a study of T cell repertoires and leukemia-associated antigens. These receptors have no known antigen. TCRdb redid the calling of the 5' RACE reads with MiXCR, one entry per CDR3 protein. The table includes some 13,000 distinct CDR3 sequences, about 39% detected once. The sample taken for sequencing was CD3+ T cells sorted from blood and cultured. All receptors derive from a female donor in good health.

Within the sample, this clonotype is medium-sized (0.01 to 0.1%). The chain couples TRBV20-1 to TRBJ2-3, with 13 bases that match TRBD2. V lost 6 bases and J lost 3; bases outside the gene matches: 6. Germline loops: CDR1 DFQATT, CDR2 SNEGSKA (reference sequence). This CDR3 comprises 15 residues. DNA of the CDR3: TGCAGTGCAGTGGGACTAGCGGGGCGTACAGATACGCAGTATTTT. Protein: CSAVGLAGRTDTQYF.

This clonotype is deemed medium-sized (0.01 to 0.1%). The chain combines TRBV4-1 with TRBJ2-7; 12 positions agree with TRBD1. Germline V gene data show CDR1 as MGHRA and CDR2 as YSYEKL. The J segment lost 4 bases and the V segment lost 1 base, leaving 5 bases of the junction unmatched. This CDR3 contains 16 residues. CDR3 sequence (DNA): TGCGCCAGCAGCCAAGCCCCGGGACAGGGGGCTTACGAGCAGTACTTC. It encodes CASSQAPGQGAYEQYF.

In regard to this clonotype: Mismatch with germline at one junction end may stem from a read error. V gene TRBV18 combines with J gene TRBJ2-5; D perhaps matches TRBD2 (6 bases). The CDR3 covers 15 residues. Germline V gene sequence: CDR1 KGHSH, CDR2 LQKENI. CDR3 protein: CAGSRVSGFQETLYF. CDR3 DNA: TGTGCCGGCAGCCGTGTTAGCGGATTCCAAGAGACCCTGTACTTC.

By share, this clonotype counts as medium-sized. The chain is built from TRBV20-1 and TRBJ1-3; no clear D gene. Per germline, CDR1 DFQATT and CDR2 SNEGSKA (reference sequence). The ends were cut back, 0 bases at V and 0 bases at J, with 6 bases in the middle. This CDR3 is built from 14 residues. The chain's CDR3 is CSARDPTSGNTIYF. DNA of the CDR3: TGCAGTGCTAGAGATCCGACCTCTGGAAACACCATATATTTT.

This clonotype is classed as medium-sized. The gene calls are TRBV5-8 and TRBJ1-2, with D uncertain. The CDR3 is 15 amino acids. Germline CDR1 SGHTS, CDR2 YDEGEE. V lost 0 bases and J lost 2, with 11 bases in between. In DNA, the CDR3 is TGTGCCAGCAGCTTGGAGGCGGGATCAAACTATGGCTACACCTTC. It translates to CASSLEAGSNYGYTF.

This clonotype was observed at least ten times. This chain links TRBV3-1 with TRBJ2-1; D may correspond to TRBD1 or TRBD2 (6 bases each). V lost 4 bases, J lost 7 bases, and 17 bases lay in between. Germline V lookup: CDR1 LGHDT, CDR2 YNNKEL (reference sequence). This CDR3 has 15 residues. CDR3 bases: TGTGCCAGCAGCCCCCTGGAGGGGGTCACGAATGAGCAGTTCTTC. Its translation: CASSPLEGVTNEQFF.

This clonotype was seen a few times. This chain joins TRBV6-1 and TRBJ2-2; D is unresolved. This CDR3 contains 14 residues. V was trimmed by 5 bases and J by 0 bases, leaving 7 bases between them. The germline CDR1 and CDR2 sequences are MNHNS and SASEGT. The CDR3 here is CASSPLANTGELFF. CDR3 sequence (DNA): TGTGCCAGCAGTCCATTAGCGAACACCGGGGAGCTGTTTTTT.

This clonotype was detected a few times. The CDR3 sequence is CASSLDWTSGNSYEQYF. DNA of the CDR3: TGCGCCAGCAGCTTGGATTGGACTAGCGGTAACTCCTACGAGCAGTACTTC. The V and J genes are TRBV5-1 and TRBJ2-7; 10 nucleotides match TRBD2. V was clipped by 0 bases and J by 0 bases; unmatched bases: 6. CDR1 SGHRS and CDR2 YFSETQ come from the germline V gene. The CDR3 totals 17 residues. The whole variable domain, filled in from reference TRBV5-1 and TRBJ2-7, reads KAGVTQTPRYLIKTRGQQVTLSCSPISGHRSVSWYQQTPGQGLQFLFEYFSETQRNKGNFPGRFSGRQFSNSRSEMNVSTLELGDSALYLCASSLDWTSGNSYEQYFGPGTRLTVT.

There are a few counts of this clonotype. The germline gene is not matched at one end of the junction; a read error may be the cause. The rearrangement links TRBV6-5 to TRBJ2-1, with 8 bases fitting TRBD1. CDR3 length: 15 residues. Germline loops: CDR1 MNHEY, CDR2 SVGAGI. CDR3: CASGPAAGGIGERFF. CDR3 DNA sequence: TGTGCCAGCGGCCCAGCGGCAGGGGGCATAGGTGAGCGGTTCTTC.

The sample holds many counts of this clonotype. The chain is built from TRBV29-1 and TRBJ2-3, with D possibly matching TRBD2 (6 bases). Germline CDR1 reads SQVTM; CDR2 reads ANQGSEA. Between the trimmed V and J ends, which lost 7 bases and 1 base, there was a span of 12 bases. The CDR3 contains 13 residues. CDR3: CSGLTGGTDTQYF. The CDR3 DNA reads TGCAGCGGGCTTACGGGAGGCACAGATACGCAGTATTTT.

Judged by abundance, this clonotype is medium-sized. V usage is TRBV12-3 or TRBV12-4 and J usage is TRBJ2-2, with D perhaps given as TRBD1 or TRBD2 (6 bases each). Trimming pared 0 bases from V and 7 bases from J, leaving 18 bases between. The CDR3 is made up of 17 amino acids. CDR3 region: CASSLAVGGRSGGELFF. The CDR3 DNA sequence: TGTGCCAGCAGTTTAGCGGTAGGGGGGAGGTCCGGCGGGGAGCTGTTTTTT.

This clonotype was detected ten times or more. The chain employs TRBV28 and TRBJ2-7; TRBD2 agrees at 9 bases. Germline V gene sequence: CDR1 MDHEN, CDR2 SYDVKM. Trimming at V came to 5 bases and at J to 0 bases, leaving 2 bases not matched to a gene. The CDR3 totals 14 residues. The CDR3: CASSRTSVSYEQYF. CDR3 DNA: TGTGCCAGCAGTCGGACTAGCGTCTCCTACGAGCAGTACTTC.

This clonotype has more than one count but fewer than ten. The gene calls are TRBV15 and TRBJ2-5; tentative D call: TRBD2 (6 bases). The better agreement between TRBJ2-1 and the DNA end casts doubt on the J call. The CDR3 is 14 residues long. Per germline, CDR1 LNHNV and CDR2 YYDKDF (reference sequence). In nucleotides, the CDR3 is TGTGCCACCAGCAGACGGGCTAGCGTTGAGACCCAGTTCTTC. It specifies CATSRRASVETQFF.

Concerning this clonotype: Mismatch with germline at one junction end may stem from a read error. This chain links TRBV5-1 with TRBJ1-4; 7 nucleotides match TRBD1. Germline V gene data show CDR1 as SGHRS and CDR2 as YFSETQ. The CDR3 totals 14 residues. CDR3 amino acids: CACSPGQRSEKLFF. The CDR3 bases are TGCGCCTGCAGCCCGGGACAGAGGAGTGAAAAACTGTTTTTT.

This clonotype was picked up many times. V gene TRBV7-9 combines with J gene TRBJ2-1, with unresolved D. Trimming cost V 1 base and J 4 bases, with 2 bases left between them. Germline lookup yields CDR1 SEHNR and CDR2 FQNEAQ (reference sequence). This CDR3 is built from 12 residues. This CDR3 reads CASSLVYNEQFF. The CDR3 DNA sequence: TGTGCCAGCAGCTTAGTTTACAATGAGCAGTTCTTC.

The chain is built from TRBV20-1 and TRBJ2-7, with 7 bases identical to TRBD1. V was clipped by 5 bases and J by 12 bases; unmatched bases: 10. The CDR3 has 11 residues. The germline CDR1 and CDR2 sequences are DFQATT and SNEGSKA (reference sequence). The CDR3 DNA follows: TGCAGTGCTCGACTTGAGGACAGGCTGTACTTC. This sequence encodes CSARLEDRLYF.

This clonotype was counted ten times or more. The chain links TRBV28 to TRBJ2-3; 7 bases agree with TRBD1. J was trimmed by 2 bases and V by 7 bases; bases with no gene match: 9. The germline gives CDR1 MDHEN, CDR2 SYDVKM. CDR3 length equals 15 residues. CDR3 nucleotides: TGTGCCAGCAACACGGGACAGACTTACACAGATACGCAGTATTTT. It encodes CASNTGQTYTDTQYF. Together with reference TRBV28 and TRBJ2-3, the CDR3 gives the full variable domain: DVKVTQSSRYLVKRTGEKVFLECVQDMDHENMFWYRQDPGLGLRLIYFSYDVKMKEKGDIPEGYSVSREKKERFSLILESASTNQTSMYLCASNTGQTYTDTQYFGPGTRLTVL.

This clonotype appeared once. One junction end does not reproduce the germline sequence, and a read error may be involved. The J gene is TRBJ2-1, the V gene TRBV20-1; 8 positions agree with TRBD1. Germline CDR1 and CDR2: DFQATT and SNEGSKA (reference sequence). The CDR3 runs to 15 residues. CDR3 residues: CSARRTGSDAEGQSF. In nucleotides, the CDR3 is TGCAGTGCTAGAAGGACAGGGAGTGATGCAGAGGGGCAGTCCTTC.

As to this clonotype: At one end, the junction sequence differs from germline, possibly due to a read error. This sequence joins TRBV9 and TRBJ2-1; D is tentatively TRBD1 or TRBD2 (6 bases each). Per germline, CDR1 SGDLS and CDR2 YYNGEE. The CDR3 contains 12 residues. CDR3 DNA: TGCGCCAGCAGCGGGCGCCTCAGGGGGCAGTTCTTC. Translating it yields CASSGRLRGQFF.

This clonotype was seen a single time. This sequence joins TRBV12-3 or TRBV12-4 and TRBJ2-7, with TRBD1 matching 11 bases. Trimming took 5 bases from V and 3 from J; bases not matched to a gene: 6. This CDR3 contains 15 residues. The CDR3 DNA is TGTGCCAGCAGTGATCGGACAGGGGGCATCTACGAGCAGTACTTC. Its protein is CASSDRTGGIYEQYF.

Note on this clonotype: It is likely a read error, because the conserved phenylalanine at the end of the CDR3 is missing. The limits of the CDR3 on the DNA are not certain, so only TCRdb's listed CDR3 is given. The genes are TRBV5-5 and TRBJ1-5; the table's D call, TRBD1, was not checked against the DNA. The CDR3 numbers 15 amino acids, ends counted. Looked up from germline, CDR1 is SGHKS and CDR2 is YYEKEE (reference sequence). CDR3 protein: CASSTGQGGDRPPHS.

In this sample, this clonotype turned up many times. This may stem from a read error, because a much larger clone lies one nucleotide away. V and J are TRBV18 and TRBJ2-5, with a tentative D call TRBD2 (5 bases). The germline V gene has CDR1 KGHSH and CDR2 LQKENI. The CDR3 is 14 amino acids. DNA for the CDR3: TGTGCCAGCTCAAAGAGGGAGCGCCAAGAGACCCGGTACTTC. This encodes CASSKRERQETRYF.

This clonotype rates as medium-sized. This rearrangement joins TRBV5-5 to TRBJ2-1; TRBD2 might be the D (6 bases). Between the trimmed V and J ends, which lost 1 base and 3 bases, there was a span of 11 bases. This CDR3 is 15 amino acids long. Germline CDR1 reads SGHKS; CDR2 reads YYEKEE (reference sequence). In nucleotides, the CDR3 is TGTGCCAGCAGCTTGTCGGGACTTGTCTACAATGAGCAGTTCTTC. Protein product: CASSLSGLVYNEQFF.

The rearrangement links TRBV20-1 to TRBJ2-3; D perhaps matches TRBD2 (8 bases). This CDR3 is built from 14 residues. V shed 0 bases and J shed 4 bases, with 11 bases lying between them. Germline V gene data show CDR1 as DFQATT and CDR2 as SNEGSKA (reference sequence). In DNA form, the CDR3 reads TGCAGTGCTAGAGATAGCGGGACAGCAGATACGCAGTATTTT. Its translation is CSARDSGTADTQYF.

This clonotype is classed as medium-sized. The V call is TRBV29-1, the J call TRBJ1-1; 9 bases line up with TRBD1. The CDR3 is 15 amino acids. CDR1 SQVTM and CDR2 ANQGSEA come from the germline V gene. V lost 7 bases to trimming and J lost 1 base; unmatched junction nucleotides: 10. The CDR3 bases are TGCAGCGCCGATCGGGGGGGACAGGGGAACACTGAAGCTTTCTTT. Its protein is CSADRGGQGNTEAFF.

This clonotype was counted between two and nine times. The CDR3 DNA reads TGCAGCGGACTAGCGGCTACCAAAAACATTCAGTACTTC. This encodes CSGLAATKNIQYF. The chain recombines TRBV20-1 with TRBJ2-4, with 10 bases aligning to TRBD2. The CDR3 has 13 amino acids. Germline V CDR1 and CDR2: DFQATT, SNEGSKA (reference sequence).

This clonotype was recorded at least ten times. It may be a read error: a sequence one base away is much more abundant. The rearrangement links TRBV19 to TRBJ2-1; TRBD1 agrees at 10 bases. The length of the CDR3 is 15 residues. Trimming took 6 bases from V and 8 from J; bases not matched to a gene: 10. Germline V CDR1 and CDR2: LNHDA, SQIVND (reference sequence). CDR3 protein: CASRPGQGTSDEQFF. The CDR3 DNA reads as TGTGCCAGTAGGCCGGGACAGGGGACCTCCGATGAGCAGTTCTTC.

The chain carries TRBV19 and TRBJ2-3; D is ambiguous. Trimming took 7 bases from V and 4 from J, leaving 12 bases between them. The CDR3 covers 13 residues. Germline-derived CDR1 and CDR2 are LNHDA and SQIVND (reference sequence). CDR3 amino acids: CASNNRGADTQYF. The CDR3 DNA sequence: TGTGCCAGTAACAACCGTGGGGCAGATACGCAGTATTTT.

This clonotype has more than one count but fewer than ten. The junction shows a germline mismatch at one end, possibly a read error. The chain carries TRBV7-3 and TRBJ2-3; TRBD2 matches 11 bases. This CDR3 spans 15 amino acids. Germline values: CDR1 SGHTA, CDR2 FQGTGA. The CDR3 sequence: CASRAGTSGTGTQYF. The CDR3 nucleotides are TGTGCCAGCAGAGCCGGGACTAGCGGCACAGGTACGCAGTATTTT.

Relative to its sample, this clonotype is medium-sized. V is TRBV12-3 or TRBV12-4 and J is TRBJ2-2, with 11 bases identical to TRBD2. This CDR3 comprises 16 residues. J gave up 4 bases and V 6 bases, and 7 bases lay outside the gene matches. In DNA, the CDR3 is TGTGCCAGCAGGTCCGGGACTAGCGGTACCACCGGGGAGCTGTTTTTT. Translated: CASRSGTSGTTGELFF.

This rearrangement joins TRBV20-1 to TRBJ2-1; D remains unclear. The germline CDR1 and CDR2 sequences are DFQATT and SNEGSKA (reference sequence). CDR3 length: 9 amino acids. The V end was cut by 6 bases, the J end by 6 bases, with 3 bases between. The CDR3 loop reads CSAGNEQFF. As DNA, the CDR3 is TGCAGTGCCGGCAATGAGCAGTTCTTC.

The table lists this clonotype with many counts. The genes are TRBV5-1 and TRBJ2-3; D unresolved. Per the germline V gene, CDR1 is SGHRS and CDR2 is YFSETQ. Trimming pared 0 bases from V and 6 bases from J, leaving 5 bases between. The CDR3 runs to 12 residues. CDR3 residues: CASSLAMDTQYF. In nucleotides, the CDR3 is TGCGCCAGCAGCTTGGCCATGGATACGCAGTATTTT.